These 29 T cell receptor beta chains were sequenced from one sample in a study of Ad26.COV2.S vaccination and SARS-CoV-2 variants. Treatment meaning: some 19 received Ad26.COV2.S at low or high dose, single or two shots; roughly five received placebo; per-sample allocation not given. Following the first vaccine or placebo injection, samples were taken on day 63. Only in-frame clones appear in the TCRdb table, and some are missing; sequencing was by immunoSEQ multiplex PCR. The table records some 480,000 clones, roughly 87% of them present only once. Sequenced material: peripheral blood, taken in a trial of Ad26.COV2.S vaccine versus placebo. The origin of the receptors is a person aged 18 to 65 who received the Ad26.COV2.S COVID-19 vaccine or a placebo.

V gene TRBV28 combines with J gene TRBJ2-5; D is perhaps TRBD2 (5 bases). V was clipped by 3 bases and J by 4 bases, with 9 bases between them. The CDR3 totals 13 residues. Germline V gene sequence: CDR1 MDHEN, CDR2 SYDVKM. The CDR3 is CASSLAGRETQYF. DNA of the CDR3: TGTGCCAGCAGTTTGGCGGGCCGAGAGACCCAGTACTTC.

The chain couples TRBV5-1 to TRBJ2-2; D ambiguous. V lost 0 bases and J lost 0, with 9 bases in between. This CDR3 has 16 residues. Per the germline V gene, CDR1 is SGHRS and CDR2 is YFSETQ. The CDR3 DNA is TGCGCCAGCAGCTTGGCCATGGGAACGAACACCGGGGAGCTGTTTTTT. This encodes CASSLAMGTNTGELFF.

The CDR3 loop reads CAWSAGSTNEKLFF. The CDR3 region has the DNA TGTGCCTGGAGTGCGGGATCCACTAATGAAAAACTGTTTTTT. The rearrangement joins TRBV30 to TRBJ1-4; no definite D call. Germline V lookup: CDR1 GTSNPN, CDR2 SVGIG (reference sequence). The CDR3 consists of 14 residues. Trimming pared 1 base from V and 2 bases from J, leaving 8 bases between.

The chain joins TRBV19 to TRBJ2-7, with unresolved D. Trimming stripped 4 bases from V and 0 bases from J, with 7 bases between. The CDR3 is 13 residues long. CDR1 and CDR2 from the germline V gene are LNHDA and SQIVND (reference sequence). The CDR3 reads CASSTTASYEQYF. As DNA, the CDR3 is TGTGCCAGTAGTACAACCGCCTCCTACGAGCAGTACTTC.

The rearrangement links TRBV27 to TRBJ2-5; D possibly corresponds to TRBD2 (6 bases). Trimming shortened V by 4 bases and J by 2 bases, and 11 bases separated the two germline ends. CDR1 and CDR2 from the germline V gene are MNHEY and SMNVEV (reference sequence). The CDR3 has 14 residues. CDR3 DNA: TGTGCCAGCAGTTACAGCGGGCCTCAAGAGACCCAGTACTTC. Amino acids: CASSYSGPQETQYF.

This clone was recorded once. The rearrangement joins TRBV5-5 to TRBJ1-2; unclear D gene. Germline V gives CDR1 SGHKS, CDR2 YYEKEE (reference sequence). V was pared by 0 bases and J by 4 bases, with 10 bases between. The CDR3 extends over 14 amino acids. CDR3 in DNA: TGTGCCAGCAGCTTGGGCCGAGACGGCTATGGCTACACCTTC. It translates to CASSLGRDGYGYTF.

The chain combines TRBV9 with TRBJ2-1; tentatively, D is TRBD2 (6 bases). Trimming pared 0 bases from V and 7 bases from J, leaving 11 bases between. The germline V gene encodes CDR1 SGDLS and CDR2 YYNGEE. The CDR3 is 14 amino acids. The CDR3 DNA follows: TGTGCCAGCAGCGTAGAGGCGGGACTGAATGAGCAGTTCTTC. The encoded protein is CASSVEAGLNEQFF. Using reference TRBV9 and TRBJ2-1 for the parts outside the CDR3, the full variable domain is DSGVTQTPKHLITATGQRVTLRCSPRSGDLSVYWYQQSLDQGLQFLIQYYNGEERAKGNILERFSAQQFPDLHSELNLSSLELGDSALYFCASSVEAGLNEQFFGPGTRLTVL.

This clone appeared a few times. The chain employs TRBV28 and TRBJ1-5; TRBD1 matches 7 bases. This CDR3 comprises 14 residues. Germline CDR1 MDHEN, CDR2 SYDVKM. The J segment lost 3 bases and the V segment lost 3 bases, leaving 2 bases of the junction unmatched. CDR3 loop: CASSLGQLNQPQHF. The CDR3 nucleotides read TGTGCCAGCAGTTTGGGACAGCTCAATCAGCCCCAGCATTTT.

The gene calls are TRBV5-4 and TRBJ1-2, with D hard to call. CDR1 is SGHNT, CDR2 YYREEE, per germline (reference sequence). V lost 1 base, J lost 5 bases, and 9 bases lay in between. This CDR3 is built from 13 residues. The CDR3 is CASSLSGTYGYTF. The CDR3 region has the DNA TGTGCCAGCAGCTTGTCGGGTACTTATGGCTACACCTTC.

This chain's CDR3 is CASSSDSGSHTQYF. The CDR3 bases are TGTGCCAGCAGTTCGGATAGCGGGAGTCATACGCAGTATTTT. The V gene is TRBV28, the J gene TRBJ2-3, with 9 bases identical to TRBD2. Unmatched junction bases numbered 6, after V lost 4 bases and J lost 7 bases. The CDR3 is made up of 14 amino acids. Germline CDR1 MDHEN, CDR2 SYDVKM.

This chain uses TRBV6-2 or TRBV6-3 with TRBJ2-3; 8 bases are a match to TRBD2. Trimming took 6 bases from V and 6 from J; bases not matched to a gene: 14. Germline-derived CDR1 and CDR2 are MNHEY and SVGEGT. This CDR3 is 16 amino acids long. DNA for the CDR3: TGTGCCAGCAGCCCTTCGAGCGGGAGTTTTCTGGATACGCAGTATTTT. Its translation is CASSPSSGSFLDTQYF.

This chain links TRBV28 with TRBJ2-3, with D possibly TRBD2 on 6 matching bases. The CDR3 loop spans 14 amino acids. Germline V gene sequence: CDR1 MDHEN, CDR2 SYDVKM. Trimming shortened V by 8 bases and J by 8 bases, and 20 bases separated the two germline ends. The CDR3 sequence is CASRAQGAGGTQYF. CDR3 DNA: TGTGCCAGCCGGGCGCAGGGAGCCGGGGGTACGCAGTATTTT.

The V gene is TRBV19, the J gene TRBJ2-7; D perhaps matches TRBD1 (6 bases). Trimming removed 9 bases at V and 4 bases at J, with 13 bases between. CDR3 size: 12 residues. Germline V gene lookup returns CDR1 LNHDA and CDR2 SQIVND (reference sequence). The chain's CDR3 is CASQGQTYEQYF. CDR3 nucleotides: TGTGCCAGCCAGGGGCAGACTTACGAGCAGTACTTC.

The J gene is TRBJ2-3, the V gene TRBV7-9; the D gene is possibly TRBD2 (6 bases). V gave up 3 bases and J gave up 1 base, with 14 bases separating them. The germline gives CDR1 SEHNR, CDR2 FQNEAQ (reference sequence). This CDR3 comprises 16 residues. The CDR3 coding sequence is TGTGCCAGCAGCTTGAAGAGGGGAGGAGGCACAGATACGCAGTATTTT. Amino acids: CASSLKRGGGTDTQYF.

The rearrangement uses TRBV28 and TRBJ1-1, with D possibly TRBD1 on 5 matching bases. V was shortened by 1 base and J by 0 bases, with 12 bases between the two germline ends. This CDR3 has 16 residues. The germline V gene encodes CDR1 MDHEN and CDR2 SYDVKM. The CDR3 loop reads CASSLFGGGLNTEAFF. CDR3 DNA sequence: TGTGCCAGCAGTTTATTCGGGGGGGGACTGAACACTGAAGCTTTCTTT. The full variable domain, its missing parts supplied by reference TRBV28 and TRBJ1-1, is DVKVTQSSRYLVKRTGEKVFLECVQDMDHENMFWYRQDPGLGLRLIYFSYDVKMKEKGDIPEGYSVSREKKERFSLILESASTNQTSMYLCASSLFGGGLNTEAFFGQGTRLTVV.

The gene calls are TRBV7-9 and TRBJ2-7; 12 bases line up with TRBD2. The CDR3 contains 15 residues. V shed 1 base and J 7 bases; nucleotides not matched to a gene: 5. Per germline, CDR1 SEHNR and CDR2 FQNEAQ (reference sequence). This CDR3 is CASSLDLAGGLEQYF. The DNA of the CDR3 is TGTGCCAGCAGCTTAGATCTAGCGGGAGGGTTGGAGCAGTACTTC.

The gene calls are TRBV5-1 and TRBJ2-1, with no clear D. Germline loops: CDR1 SGHRS, CDR2 YFSETQ. The V gene lost 4 bases and the J gene lost 8 bases, with 16 bases spanning the gap. CDR3 size: 14 residues. CDR3 residues: CASSPWGMWDEQFF. In DNA, the CDR3 is TGCGCCAGCAGCCCCTGGGGTATGTGGGATGAGCAGTTCTTC.

A remark on this clone: A much larger clone differs by one base, so this may be a read error. V is TRBV7-9 and J is TRBJ2-1; D gene uncertain. This CDR3 region has 10 residues. V lost 1 base to trimming and J lost 8 bases, with 0 bases between them. Germline V CDR1 and CDR2: SEHNR, FQNEAQ (reference sequence). For the CDR3, the DNA is TGTGCCAGCAGCTTAGATGAGCAGTTCTTC. This translates into CASSLDEQFF.

This rearrangement joins TRBV29-1 to TRBJ2-7; D remains ambiguous. Deletions cut 4 bases from V and 3 bases from J, with 16 bases between. Germline V gene lookup returns CDR1 SQVTM and CDR2 ANQGSEA. The CDR3 is 14 residues long. CDR3 loop: CSVVFLDWNYEQYF. The DNA of the CDR3 is TGCAGCGTTGTGTTTCTCGACTGGAACTACGAGCAGTACTTC.

Remarks on this clone: One end of the junction fails to match germline, which may point to a read error. This chain uses TRBV6-2 or TRBV6-3 with TRBJ2-7; 7 bases match TRBD1. The CDR3 extends over 14 amino acids. Germline assignment: CDR1 MNHEY and CDR2 SVGEGT. In DNA, the CDR3 is TGTGTCAGCAGTTACCCTGGGACAGCCTACGAGCAGTACTTC. Its translation: CVSSYPGTAYEQYF.

The chain is built from TRBV11-3 and TRBJ2-2; D call uncertain. The germline V and J ends were trimmed by 3 bases and 1 base, with 12 bases remaining between them. The CDR3 length is 16 residues. Germline loops: CDR1 SGHNT, CDR2 YENEEA. This CDR3 is CASSFGRIENTGELFF. In nucleotides, the CDR3 is TGTGCCAGCAGCTTCGGACGGATCGAGAACACCGGGGAGCTGTTTTTT.

In its sample, this clone was seen a few times. This sequence joins TRBV5-4 and TRBJ1-2; no reliable D call. This CDR3 comprises 13 residues. V lost 0 bases to trimming and J lost 1 base, with 4 bases between them. CDR1 is SGHNT, CDR2 YYREEE, per germline (reference sequence). Here the CDR3 reads CASSLGVNYGYTF. The CDR3 nucleotides read TGTGCCAGCAGCTTGGGCGTTAACTATGGCTACACCTTC.

This chain connects TRBV6-5 to TRBJ1-5; the D gene is possibly TRBD1 (6 bases). The CDR3 spans 14 residues. Germline CDR1 and CDR2: MNHEY and SVGAGI. V lost 6 bases and J lost 6, with 15 bases in between. The CDR3 coding sequence is TGTGCCAGCAGCCTAAACAGGGTTGTTCAGCCCCAGCATTTT. This sequence encodes CASSLNRVVQPQHF.

The rearrangement uses TRBV7-3 and TRBJ2-3; 8 bases agree with TRBD1. This CDR3 comprises 15 residues. CDR1 SGHTA and CDR2 FQGTGA come from the germline V gene. With V trimmed by 4 bases and J by 4 bases, 7 bases remained unmatched. Here the CDR3 reads CASSSQGALSDTQYF. CDR3 bases: TGTGCCAGCAGCTCTCAGGGGGCTCTGTCAGATACGCAGTATTTT.

This clone appeared a few times. V is TRBV29-1 and J is TRBJ2-7, with TRBD2 matching over 9 bases. This CDR3 is built from 14 residues. The V gene's germline CDR1 is SQVTM and CDR2 ANQGSEA. The J segment lost 6 bases and the V segment lost 6 bases, leaving 12 bases of the junction unmatched. The DNA for the CDR3 is TGCAGCGTAACCGGGACTAGCCCAGGTTCCGAGCAGTACTTC. Translation: CSVTGTSPGSEQYF.

The chain recombines TRBV15 with TRBJ1-4, with D possibly matching TRBD1 (6 bases). Germline V lookup: CDR1 LNHNV, CDR2 YYDKDF (reference sequence). V was trimmed by 0 bases and J by 11 bases, leaving 10 bases between them. The CDR3 covers 13 residues. The CDR3 spells CATSRELGAKLFF. The DNA of the CDR3 is TGTGCCACCAGCAGAGAGTTGGGGGCTAAACTGTTTTTT.

V and J are TRBV6-1 and TRBJ2-7; D gene unclear. Deletions cut 1 base from V and 11 bases from J, with 12 bases between. Germline V lookup: CDR1 MNHNS, CDR2 SASEGT. There are 12 residues in the CDR3. CDR3 region: CASSEGRPVKYF. The CDR3 DNA is TGTGCCAGCAGTGAAGGGCGACCGGTAAAGTACTTC.

The CDR3 coding sequence is TGTGCCAGCAGCTTAAGGGCAGGGTTCATTTACGAGCAGTACTTC. It is translated as CASSLRAGFIYEQYF. This chain uses TRBV7-2 with TRBJ2-7; the D gene is possibly TRBD1 (5 bases). The CDR3 consists of 15 residues. Deletions cut 2 bases from V and 4 bases from J, with 15 bases between. CDR1 and CDR2 from the germline V gene are SGHTA and FQGNSA.

This chain links TRBV28 with TRBJ1-2; D is perhaps TRBD1 (5 bases). The CDR3 is 15 residues long. In germline, CDR1 is MDHEN, CDR2 SYDVKM. V shed 6 bases and J shed 4 bases, with 18 bases lying between them. DNA for the CDR3: TGTGCCAGCAGCCCCCGATCAGGGAAGACCTATGGCTACACCTTC. This codes for CASSPRSGKTYGYTF.